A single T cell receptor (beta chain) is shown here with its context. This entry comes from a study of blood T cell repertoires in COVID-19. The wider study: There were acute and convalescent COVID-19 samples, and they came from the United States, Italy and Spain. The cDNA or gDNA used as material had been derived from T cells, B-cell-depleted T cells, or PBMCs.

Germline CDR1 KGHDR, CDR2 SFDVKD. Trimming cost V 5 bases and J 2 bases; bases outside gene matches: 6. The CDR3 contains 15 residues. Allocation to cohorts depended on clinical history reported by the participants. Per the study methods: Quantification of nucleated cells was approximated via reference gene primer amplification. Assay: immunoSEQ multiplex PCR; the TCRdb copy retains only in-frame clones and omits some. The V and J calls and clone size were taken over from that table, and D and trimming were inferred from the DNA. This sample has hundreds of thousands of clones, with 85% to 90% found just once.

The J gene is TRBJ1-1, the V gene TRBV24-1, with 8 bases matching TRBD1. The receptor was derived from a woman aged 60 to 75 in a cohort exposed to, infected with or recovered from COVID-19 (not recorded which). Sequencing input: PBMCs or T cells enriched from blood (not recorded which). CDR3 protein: CATSGHRGVNTEAFF. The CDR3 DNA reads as TGTGCCACCAGTGGCCACAGGGGGGTTAACACTGAAGCTTTCTTT.